Sequencing of this TCR beta chain was carried out in a study of control samples from healthy donors and cancer patients. The germline V gene has CDR1 SGHDN and CDR2 FVKESK. Trimming took 1 base from V and 2 from J; bases not matched to a gene: 12. The CDR3 has 19 residues. Profiling relied on immunoSEQ multiplex PCR, and the TCRdb table lists in-frame clones only, not all of them. The sample shows approximately 94,000 clones, approximately 90% of them seen only once. This chain uses TRBV14 with TRBJ2-2; 8 bases align to TRBD2. Sequencing was carried out using blood. The receptor was isolated from a young woman in good health. CDR3 in amino acids: CASSQGRGRGGYNTGELFF. In nucleotides, the CDR3 is TGTGCCAGCAGCCAAGGCAGGGGACGCGGGGGGTATAACACCGGGGAGCTGTTTTTT.